The entry below gives a single T cell receptor (beta chain) sequence along with its context. Per germline, CDR1 MNHEY and CDR2 SMNVEV (reference sequence). V was clipped by 1 base and J by 8 bases; unmatched bases: 6. There are 14 residues in the CDR3. The record originates from a study of memory CD8 T cells in hepatitis C reinfection. Profiled with immunoSEQ multiplex PCR; TCRdb holds only in-frame clones, not every one. The table has more than 35,000 clones, roughly 88% seen once. Time point indicated: peak reinfection, 3 to 8 weeks after reinfection detection. TCR sequencing was done directly ex vivo on sorted cells, without expansion in vitro.

Sequencing was carried out using naive CD8+ T cells sorted from blood. The TCR comes from a man between 18 and 29 years old with hepatitis C virus infection. The chain combines TRBV27 with TRBJ1-2; 8 bases match TRBD1. CDR3 in DNA: TGTGCCAGCAGTTTATTAACAGGGGGGAAAGGCTACACCTTC. This sequence encodes CASSLLTGGKGYTF.